This TCR beta chain stems from a study of T cell responses to AZD1222 COVID-19 vaccine (dated by TCRdb to 2020 to 2023). For context, the study as a whole: AZD1222 recipients given second doses at about 4 weeks or at about 12 weeks were pooled, since spike-specific TCR depth and breadth were not found to differ between the two schedules. A total of 233 trial participants underwent TCR sequencing, of whom 207 had received two doses of AZD1222 and approximately 26 had received two doses of the MenACWY control vaccine. Enrollment into the trials was organized by age into subgroups of 18-55, 56-69 and 70-plus years, and those subgroups contained roughly 150, 30 and 60 TCR-sequenced participants, respectively. Results and caveats for the whole study, not just this receptor: A significant rise in spike-specific TCR breadth and depth was observed after two AZD1222 doses relative to day 0 and relative to MenACWY recipients. Because no samples from the day 14 peak response were available, repertoires could be characterized only after the peak T cell response. Participants were mostly white British and included more females than males, and it was suggested by the authors that clonal diversity may have been underestimated. Nearly half of unique spike-specific TCRs reportedly recognized epitopes outside regions mutated in the B.1.351 and B.1.1.7 variants. Only five to seven AZD1222 recipients were SARS-CoV-2 seropositive at baseline, limiting conclusions about previously exposed vaccinees. The 56-69-year group was small, and its depth increase did not reach significance, likely because of low power. The vaccine-associated CD4 TCRs covered the entire spike protein, and the dominant responses fell in regions 160-218 and 743-854.

This specimen's time point label, interpreted: baseline before first vaccination. Vaccinee samples were obtained from the UK trials COV001 and COV002, which included a single-blind randomized controlled phase 2/3 trial of AZD1222 (ChAdOx1 nCoV-19) in healthy adults. For TCRbeta chain sequencing, PBMC samples from trial participants were taken at day 0 and at day 28 after the second dose. The CDR3 regions of human TCRbeta chains were analyzed by immunosequencing. Regarding the original processing steps: TCRs in the repertoires were compared against a reference library of SARS-CoV-2-specific TCRs that had been generated with the MIRA antigen-specificity platform. Breadth meant the fraction of unique TCRs that were SARS-CoV-2-associated, whereas depth meant the fraction of total T cells that were SARS-CoV-2-associated. Using the MIRA data, each spike-specific TCR was mapped to the spike region that the TCR reacts to and placed in a CD4 or CD8 class. Log10-transformed breadth and depth values were compared by one-way ANOVA with Sidak's multiple comparisons tests. This is the immuneACCESS table as TCRdb keeps it, with only in-frame sequences that have V and J called. A part of the clones is gone; compared with another copy, unresolved V genes explain less than half, and the rest is unexplained. Clone size and V and J calls were adopted from that table, with D and trimming inferred from the DNA. This sample gives 55,000 to 90,000 clones in total; 65% to 85% of them show up just once. Over 7.5% of the sample goes to the ten largest clones.

This clone was counted once. Its antigen target is currently unknown. No per-base quality is available; no much larger clone lies one base away. This TCR came from an adult in good health. The sample in question was peripheral blood, obtained on day 0 of AZD1222 vaccination.

The CDR3 has the sequence CASSFRLAGYTF. The nucleotide sequence reads as follows: TGTGCCAGCAGCTTTAGGCTAGCGGGCTACACCTTC. This sequence uses TRBV5-6 and TRBJ1-2; the D gene is not confidently resolved. V is shortened by 2 bases, J by 8 bases, and the region joining them spans 10 bases. Based on the germline V gene, the CDR1 and CDR2 sequences are SGHDT and YYEEEE. Taken from cysteine to phenylalanine, the CDR3 has 12 residues. Left in the record is the CDR3 DNA by itself, 36 bases read in frame from the first base.